This T cell receptor beta chain was identified during a study of OX40 agonist ivuxolimab in advanced cancers. On the study more broadly: There were three patients with partial responses, one having hepatocellular carcinoma and two cutaneous melanoma.

V lost 4 bases to trimming and J lost 6 bases, with 12 bases between them. The CDR3 is made up of 14 amino acids. Germline values: CDR1 MDHEN, CDR2 SYDVKM. Sequencing used immunoSEQ multiplex PCR; TCRdb keeps in-frame clones, though not all of them. The sample consists of just over 14,000 clones, 70% to 80% of them appearing once. As concerns this clone: Its antigen is not known.

Findings and limits, study-wide: CD8+ T cells (on average) carried more expanded clones than CD4+ T cells.

Sequences were derived from CD4+ or CD8+ T cells sorted from blood, sampled in a trial of the OX40 agonist ivuxolimab. This clonotype was sampled from an adult with an advanced solid tumor such as melanoma, head and neck, liver or kidney cancer. This chain joins TRBV28 and TRBJ2-2; D gene uncertain. In nucleotides, the CDR3 is TGTGCCAGCAGTTGGACGGATGTTTCCGGGGAGCTGTTTTTT. Protein: CASSWTDVSGELFF.